These 28 T cell receptor beta chains were sequenced from one sample in a study of response to subunit inactivated influenza vaccine. MiXCR, applied by TCRdb to the RT-PCR reads, yields one record per CDR3 protein. The data show some 850,000 distinct CDR3 sequences, with around a sixth seen just once and 11% held by the top ten. Sequenced material: PBMCs from blood, taken roughly 5 days after vaccination. The receptors shown here come from a man aged 45-60 years who received an inactivated influenza vaccine.

The chain carries TRBV4-2 and TRBJ2-3; D remains ambiguous. The CDR3 runs 16 residues. Trimming took off 0 bases at V and 3 bases at J, with 13 bases between the two ends. Germline CDR1 LGHNA, CDR2 YNFKEQ. CDR3 DNA sequence: TGTGCCAGCAGCCAAGATCGGGCTTTCGGGACAGATACGCAGTATTTT. It yields the protein CASSQDRAFGTDTQYF.

The chain joins TRBV6-2 or TRBV6-3 to TRBJ2-7; tentatively, D is TRBD1 (5 bases). Germline-derived CDR1 and CDR2 are MNHEY and SVGEGT. The CDR3 contains 13 residues. V lost 0 bases and J 5 bases, leaving 8 bases between the germline ends. DNA for the CDR3: TGTGCCAGCAGTTACTCGACCAGGGACGAGCAGTACTTC. It yields the protein CASSYSTRDEQYF.

This sequence joins TRBV7-3 and TRBJ2-2; D call uncertain. In germline, CDR1 is SGHTA, CDR2 FQGTGA. Trimming shortened V by 3 bases and J by 2 bases, and 10 bases separated the two germline ends. This CDR3 is 15 amino acids long. The CDR3 DNA reads TGTGCCAGCAGCTTCGCGCTGGAAAACACCGGGGAGCTGTTTTTT. This encodes CASSFALENTGELFF.

A few counts support this clonotype. The chain combines TRBV12-3 or TRBV12-4 with TRBJ1-6; D is undetermined. V dropped 5 bases and J dropped 11 bases, with 16 bases sitting between them. The CDR3 is made up of 14 amino acids. The CDR3 region has the DNA TGTGCCAGCAGTCCCCGGGATAGTACTCCACCCCTCCACTTT. It specifies CASSPRDSTPPLHF.

This clonotype was counted a few times. The V gene is TRBV29-1, the J gene TRBJ2-5, with 12 positions matching TRBD2. Germline CDR1 is SQVTM and CDR2 is ANQGSEA. There are 14 residues in the CDR3. The V gene end was trimmed by 3 bases and the J gene end by 5 bases; junction bases not matched to a gene: 4. The CDR3 loop reads CSVDILAGGETQYF. For the CDR3, the DNA is TGCAGCGTTGATATCCTAGCGGGAGGGGAGACCCAGTACTTC.

This chain links TRBV28 with TRBJ1-1; D gene uncertain. Trimming removed 2 bases at V and 3 bases at J, with 4 bases between. The CDR3 consists of 12 residues. Germline assignment: CDR1 MDHEN and CDR2 SYDVKM. CDR3 amino acids: CASSLTDTEAFF. The CDR3 DNA reads as TGTGCCAGCAGTTTAACCGACACTGAAGCTTTCTTT. Full variable domain (rest looked up from reference TRBV28 and TRBJ1-1): DVKVTQSSRYLVKRTGEKVFLECVQDMDHENMFWYRQDPGLGLRLIYFSYDVKMKEKGDIPEGYSVSREKKERFSLILESASTNQTSMYLCASSLTDTEAFFGQGTRLTVV.

This clonotype was detected a few times. The chain is built from TRBV9 and TRBJ2-1; D is perhaps TRBD1 or TRBD2 (5 bases each). Germline CDR1 and CDR2: SGDLS and YYNGEE. V was cut by 0 bases and J by 7 bases, with 8 bases left in between. This CDR3 comprises 13 residues. CDR3 bases: TGTGCCAGCAGCGTAGGCAGGGAGAATGAGCAGTTCTTC. Residues: CASSVGRENEQFF.

The sample holds a few counts of this clonotype. The V call is TRBV11-1, the J call TRBJ1-1; D is possibly TRBD1 (5 bases). Looked up from germline, CDR1 is SGHAT and CDR2 is FQDESV (reference sequence). The CDR3 covers 13 residues. Trimming removed 5 bases from V and 6 bases from J, with 13 bases in between. The CDR3 DNA follows: TGTGCCAGCAGCCAGGGTGTTCAGTCTGAAGCTTTCTTT. Translation gives CASSQGVQSEAFF. Based on the CDR3 plus reference TRBV11-1 and TRBJ1-1, the full variable domain is EAEVAQSPRYKITEKSQAVAFWCDPISGHATLYWYRQILGQGPELLVQFQDESVVDDSQLPKDRFSAERLKGVDSTLKIQPAELGDSAMYLCASSQGVQSEAFFGQGTRLTVV.

The chain links TRBV6-2 or TRBV6-3 to TRBJ2-3, with D uncertain. V dropped 2 bases and J dropped 0 bases, with 12 bases sitting between them. CDR1 and CDR2 from the germline V gene are MNHEY and SVGEGT. The CDR3 has 16 residues. CDR3 DNA: TGTGCCAGCAGTTACGGTCCACAGCAGAGCACAGATACGCAGTATTTT. Amino acid sequence: CASSYGPQQSTDTQYF.

This clonotype was detected many times. The chain recombines TRBV20-1 with TRBJ2-3, with D perhaps matching TRBD1 or TRBD2 (5 bases each). From germline, CDR1 is DFQATT and CDR2 SNEGSKA (reference sequence). Between the trimmed V and J ends, which lost 6 bases and 8 bases, there was a span of 24 bases. This CDR3 contains 15 residues. CDR3 in amino acids: CSATSGSNQGSTQYF. The CDR3 coding sequence is TGCAGTGCCACTAGTGGCAGTAACCAGGGTAGTACGCAGTATTTT.

This clonotype was detected only a few times. The rearrangement links TRBV18 to TRBJ2-7, with no clear D. V lost 6 bases and J lost 0, with 9 bases in between. Germline CDR1 is KGHSH and CDR2 is LQKENI. The CDR3 has 13 amino acids. CDR3 residues: CASSAGRSYEQYF. The DNA for the CDR3 is TGTGCCAGCTCGGCAGGCCGCTCCTACGAGCAGTACTTC. Full variable domain (rest looked up from reference TRBV18 and TRBJ2-7): NAGVMQNPRHLVRRRGQEARLRCSPMKGHSHVYWYRQLPEEGLKFMVYLQKENIIDESGMPKERFSAEFPKEGPSILRIQQVVRGDSAAYFCASSAGRSYEQYFGPGTRLTVT.

The chain couples TRBV12-3 or TRBV12-4 to TRBJ1-5, with 7 positions matching TRBD1. The CDR3 is 15 residues long. Trimming removed 7 bases from V and 7 bases from J; junction bases left unmatched: 13. CDR3 in amino acids: CASTPRGYAGQPQHF. In DNA form, the CDR3 reads TGTGCCAGCACCCCCAGGGGGTACGCTGGCCAGCCCCAGCATTTT.

This clonotype was recorded a few times. The V call is TRBV4-2, the J call TRBJ1-5; a weak D match, TRBD1 (6 bases). Trimming took 0 bases from V and 4 from J, leaving 10 bases between them. Germline loops: CDR1 LGHNA, CDR2 YNFKEQ. The CDR3 runs to 15 residues. The CDR3 here is CASSQETGWNQPQHF. The CDR3 nucleotides read TGTGCCAGCAGCCAAGAAACAGGGTGGAATCAGCCCCAGCATTTT.

The V gene is TRBV6-5, the J gene TRBJ2-1; D tentatively reads TRBD1 or TRBD2 (5 bases each). V was trimmed by 5 bases and J by 4 bases, leaving 12 bases between them. Germline-derived CDR1 and CDR2 are MNHEY and SVGAGI. This CDR3 is 14 amino acids long. CDR3 nucleotide sequence: TGTGCCAGCAGTAACCGGGACGGGTACAATGAGCAGTTCTTC. Protein product: CASSNRDGYNEQFF.

In its sample, this clonotype was seen a few times. The chain joins TRBV15 to TRBJ2-1, with 9 bases that match TRBD2. CDR1 and CDR2 (germline): LNHNV, YYDKDF (reference sequence). Germline trimming cut 4 bases from V and 7 bases from J; bases unmatched to any gene: 11. The CDR3 contains 16 residues. The DNA of the CDR3 is TGTGCCACCAGCAAGGGGGGCGGGGGGGCGACGAATGAGCAGTTCTTC. Protein sequence: CATSKGGGGATNEQFF.

The rearrangement joins TRBV25-1 to TRBJ1-5; D is ambiguous. CDR1 is MGHDK, CDR2 SYGVNS, per germline. The CDR3 extends over 13 amino acids. Trimming shortened V by 4 bases and J by 5 bases, and 9 bases separated the two germline ends. CDR3 bases: TGTGCCAGCAGTGGGGATTTCGATCAGCCCCAGCATTTT. Protein sequence: CASSGDFDQPQHF.

The rearrangement uses TRBV6-2 or TRBV6-3 and TRBJ2-6; no definite D call. Germline assignment: CDR1 MNHEY and CDR2 SVGEGT. Trimming removed 7 bases at V and 0 bases at J, with 19 bases between. CDR3 length: 18 residues. Written as DNA, the CDR3 is TGTGCCAGCACTTTTACTTCCAGGCCACTCTCTGGGGCCAACGTCCTGACTTTC. It yields the protein CASTFTSRPLSGANVLTF.

V and J are TRBV6-5 and TRBJ1-1; possibly TRBD1 for D (5 bases). V lost 0 bases and J lost 6, with 8 bases in between. This CDR3 contains 13 residues. Germline V gene lookup returns CDR1 MNHEY and CDR2 SVGAGI. The CDR3 bases are TGTGCCAGCAGTTACTCGAGACAGTCTGAAGCTTTCTTT. It encodes CASSYSRQSEAFF.

This clonotype was counted only a few times. The germline gene is not matched at one end of the junction; a read error may be the cause. This chain joins TRBV5-1 and TRBJ2-3; D gene uncertain. Germline values: CDR1 SGHRS, CDR2 YFSETQ. This CDR3 comprises 13 residues. The CDR3 loop reads CASSQTSRDTQYF. The CDR3 bases are TGCGCCAGCAGCCAAACGAGCAGAGATACGCAGTATTTT.

This clonotype has only a few counts. This chain connects TRBV12-3 or TRBV12-4 to TRBJ2-7; D possibly corresponds to TRBD1 (6 bases). This CDR3 has 15 amino acids. Trimming took off 6 bases at V and 2 bases at J, with 17 bases between the two ends. CDR3 loop: CASSPLRDIPYEQYF. Written as DNA, the CDR3 is TGTGCCAGCAGCCCTCTTAGGGACATACCCTACGAGCAGTACTTC.

Only a few counts were recorded for this clonotype. V is TRBV7-6 and J is TRBJ1-2; D ambiguous. The germline V gene has CDR1 SGHVS and CDR2 FNYEAQ. The V end was cut by 2 bases, the J end by 2 bases, with 6 bases between. The CDR3 loop spans 13 amino acids. CDR3 sequence: CASSLNKNYGYTF. The CDR3 coding sequence is TGTGCCAGCAGCTTAAACAAAAACTATGGCTACACCTTC. The full variable domain, completed using reference TRBV7-6 and TRBJ1-2, is GAGVSQSPRYKVTKRGQDVALRCDPISGHVSLYWYRQALGQGPEFLTYFNYEAQQDKSGLPNDRFSAERPEGSISTLTIQRTEQRDSAMYRCASSLNKNYGYTFGSGTRLTVV.

The chain is built from TRBV5-5 and TRBJ2-2, with D maybe TRBD1 (6 bases). The V gene lost 5 bases and the J gene lost 1 base, with 9 bases spanning the gap. The CDR3 consists of 14 residues. Per germline, CDR1 SGHKS and CDR2 YYEKEE (reference sequence). DNA for the CDR3: TGTGCCAGCAGGATGGGACAGAACACCGGGGAGCTGTTTTTT. It encodes CASRMGQNTGELFF.

This chain joins TRBV7-8 and TRBJ2-3; D is ambiguous. The CDR3 covers 15 residues. Germline CDR1 is SGHVS and CDR2 is FQNEAQ. Trimming left V 5 bases short and J 5 bases short, with 17 bases between. The CDR3 spells CASSLLRHRQDTQYF. CDR3 nucleotide sequence: TGTGCCAGCAGCCTCCTCAGGCACCGGCAAGATACGCAGTATTTT. Using reference TRBV7-8 and TRBJ2-3 for the parts outside the CDR3, the full variable domain is GAGVSQSPRYKVAKRGQDVALRCDPISGHVSLFWYQQALGQGPEFLTYFQNEAQLDKSGLPSDRFFAERPEGSVSTLKIQRTQQEDSAVYLCASSLLRHRQDTQYFGPGTRLTVL.

There are many counts of this clonotype. The chain joins TRBV6-1 to TRBJ2-5; 7 bases are shared with TRBD2. This CDR3 contains 14 residues. Germline V gives CDR1 MNHNS, CDR2 SASEGT. V shed 7 bases, J shed 4 bases, and the junction held 9 bases outside the gene matches. The CDR3 sequence: CASTSGVLGETQYF. CDR3 bases: TGTGCCAGCACAAGCGGGGTTTTAGGAGAGACCCAGTACTTC.

This clonotype has only a few counts. The J gene is TRBJ1-1, the V gene TRBV4-3; possibly TRBD1 for D (5 bases). Trimming pared 1 base from V and 5 bases from J, leaving 17 bases between. CDR3 size: 16 residues. Germline CDR1 and CDR2: LGHNA and YSLEER. The chain's CDR3 is CASSQGTRLWNTEAFF. CDR3 coding DNA: TGCGCCAGCAGCCAAGGGACAAGGTTATGGAATACTGAAGCTTTCTTT.

This clonotype has only a few counts. The DNA of the CDR3 is TGTGCCAGCAGTTACCGAGGACCGGTGGATGGCTACACCTTC. It is translated as CASSYRGPVDGYTF. The V call is TRBV6-5, the J call TRBJ1-2; D is uncertain. Germline V gives CDR1 MNHEY, CDR2 SVGAGI. The CDR3 sequence is 14 residues long. The V gene lost 2 bases and the J gene lost 6 bases, with 13 bases spanning the gap.

This clonotype was observed a handful of times. V is TRBV20-1 and J is TRBJ2-3; TRBD1 matches 8 bases. This CDR3 region has 15 residues. V gave up 2 bases and J gave up 3 bases; unmatched junction bases: 7. The germline V gene has CDR1 DFQATT and CDR2 SNEGSKA (reference sequence). The CDR3 nucleotides read TGCAGTGCTAGACCGGACAGGGATCGAACAGATACGCAGTATTTT. Protein sequence: CSARPDRDRTDTQYF.

V and J are TRBV6-2 or TRBV6-3 and TRBJ1-2, with TRBD1 as a possible D gene (6 bases). Trimming took 8 bases from V and 4 from J, leaving 11 bases between them. There are 12 residues in the CDR3. Per germline, CDR1 MNHEY and CDR2 SVGEGT. The DNA of the CDR3 is TGTGCCAGCGGGGGACACGGCTATGGCTACACCTTC. Its translation is CASGGHGYGYTF.